A selection of T cell receptor beta chains follows, all from one sample in a study of Tregs in tolerant kidney transplant recipients. Which antigens these TCRs recognize remains unknown. Here immunoSEQ multiplex PCR was the method, and the copy in TCRdb shows in-frame clones only, minus some. Found here are fewer than 45,000 clones, roughly 95% of them singletons; the top ten hold approximately 0.39%. The specimen was Tregs from blood cultured with allogeneic cells. The source is a human donor in good health. Each CDR3 is given with its conserved first and last residue. The order of the fields is D gene, J gene, clone size, CDR3 length, V gene, CDR3 protein, CDR3 DNA. A D gene is named only where the DNA matches it firmly. Not all rows give a size; the values are once, few, many and, for expanded clones, a class.

D gene: -; J gene: TRBJ2-6; clone size: -; CDR3 length: 15; V gene: TRBV5-4; CDR3 protein: CASSPSSSGANVLTF; CDR3 DNA: TGTGCCAGCAGCCCAAGTTCCTCTGGGGCCAACGTCCTGACTTTC
D gene: -; J gene: TRBJ1-1; clone size: -; CDR3 length: 13; V gene: TRBV5-6; CDR3 protein: CASSLTLNTEAFF; CDR3 DNA: TGTGCCAGCAGCCTAACATTGAACACTGAAGCTTTCTTT
D gene: -; J gene: TRBJ1-2; clone size: -; CDR3 length: 11; V gene: TRBV6-5; CDR3 protein: CASRMGRGYTF; CDR3 DNA: TGTGCCAGCAGGATGGGGCGGGGCTACACCTTC
D gene: TRBD1; J gene: TRBJ2-6; clone size: -; CDR3 length: 16; V gene: TRBV5-1; CDR3 protein: CASSGTVPSGANVLTF; CDR3 DNA: TGCGCCAGCAGCGGGACAGTGCCCTCTGGGGCCAACGTCCTGACTTTC
D gene: TRBD1; J gene: TRBJ2-3; clone size: -; CDR3 length: 14; V gene: TRBV25-1; CDR3 protein: CASSPRGPSDTQYF; CDR3 DNA: TGTGCCAGCAGTCCTAGGGGGCCTTCAGATACGCAGTATTTT
D gene: -; J gene: TRBJ2-6; clone size: once; CDR3 length: 16; V gene: TRBV19; CDR3 protein: CASSPDRSSGANVLTF; CDR3 DNA: TGTGCCAGTAGTCCGGACAGATCCTCTGGGGCCAACGTCCTGACTTTC
D gene: -; J gene: TRBJ1-1; clone size: -; CDR3 length: 14; V gene: TRBV5-4; CDR3 protein: CASSLRQTHTEAFF; CDR3 DNA: TGTGCCAGCAGCTTGAGGCAGACACACACTGAAGCTTTCTTT
D gene: TRBD1; J gene: TRBJ1-2; clone size: -; CDR3 length: 14; V gene: TRBV6-5; CDR3 protein: CASSYSRGQWGYTF; CDR3 DNA: TGTGCCAGCAGTTACTCGAGGGGGCAGTGGGGCTACACCTTC
D gene: -; J gene: TRBJ2-1; clone size: -; CDR3 length: 19; V gene: TRBV7-8; CDR3 protein: CASSLRGGGRPSVYNEQFF; CDR3 DNA: TGTGCCAGCAGCTTAAGGGGCGGGGGCCGCCCATCAGTCTACAATGAGCAGTTCTTC
D gene: TRBD2; J gene: TRBJ2-7; clone size: -; CDR3 length: 13; V gene: TRBV25-1; CDR3 protein: CASGLAGTYEQYF; CDR3 DNA: TGTGCCAGCGGTCTAGCGGGGACCTACGAGCAGTACTTC
D gene: -; J gene: TRBJ1-3; clone size: -; CDR3 length: 16; V gene: TRBV7-9; CDR3 protein: CASSLGYRDLGNTIYF; CDR3 DNA: TGTGCCAGCAGCTTAGGGTACAGGGACCTTGGAAACACCATATATTTT
D gene: -; J gene: TRBJ2-1; clone size: -; CDR3 length: 14; V gene: TRBV25-1; CDR3 protein: CASSEAGPYNEQFF; CDR3 DNA: TGTGCCAGCAGTGAAGCGGGCCCCTACAATGAGCAGTTCTTC
D gene: -; J gene: TRBJ1-2; clone size: -; CDR3 length: 16; V gene: TRBV14; CDR3 protein: CASSPRTALSLYGYTF; CDR3 DNA: TGTGCCAGCAGCCCCCGGACAGCTCTCTCCCTCTATGGCTACACCTTC
D gene: -; J gene: TRBJ2-7; clone size: -; CDR3 length: 12; V gene: TRBV13; CDR3 protein: CASSSYTAEQYF; CDR3 DNA: TGTGCCAGCAGCTCCTATACAGCCGAGCAGTACTTC
D gene: -; J gene: TRBJ2-7; clone size: once; CDR3 length: 15; V gene: TRBV6-7; CDR3 protein: CASKIRGARPYEQYF; CDR3 DNA: TGTGCCAGCAAGATACGGGGCGCGAGGCCCTACGAGCAGTACTTC
D gene: -; J gene: TRBJ2-2; clone size: -; CDR3 length: 14; V gene: TRBV2; CDR3 protein: CASSDRNPSGELFF; CDR3 DNA: TGTGCCAGCAGTGATCGGAATCCCTCCGGGGAGCTGTTTTTT
D gene: -; J gene: TRBJ2-4; clone size: -; CDR3 length: 17; V gene: TRBV11-2; CDR3 protein: CASSLGTGIIAKNIQYF; CDR3 DNA: TGTGCCAGCAGCTTAGGTACAGGGATTATAGCCAAAAACATTCAGTACTTC
D gene: -; J gene: TRBJ1-2; clone size: -; CDR3 length: 13; V gene: TRBV6-4; CDR3 protein: CASSKGAWDGYTF; CDR3 DNA: TGTGCCAGCAGTAAGGGTGCCTGGGATGGCTACACCTTC
D gene: TRBD2; J gene: TRBJ2-3; clone size: -; CDR3 length: 15; V gene: TRBV7-6; CDR3 protein: CASSNPGLPPDTQYF; CDR3 DNA: TGTGCCAGCAGCAATCCGGGACTACCCCCAGATACGCAGTATTTT
D gene: -; J gene: TRBJ1-1; clone size: -; CDR3 length: 14; V gene: TRBV7-9; CDR3 protein: CASSLGFMNTEAFF; CDR3 DNA: TGTGCCAGCAGCTTAGGGTTCATGAACACTGAAGCTTTCTTT
D gene: -; J gene: TRBJ1-1; clone size: -; CDR3 length: 11; V gene: TRBV5-1; CDR3 protein: CASSLGTEAFF; CDR3 DNA: TGCGCCAGCAGCTTGGGCACTGAAGCTTTCTTT
D gene: -; J gene: TRBJ2-7; clone size: once; CDR3 length: 12; V gene: TRBV5-6; CDR3 protein: CASSLAATEQYF; CDR3 DNA: TGTGCCAGCAGCTTAGCCGCCACCGAGCAGTACTTC